The 21 T cell receptor beta chains below were found in one sample sequenced in a study of T cells in localized non-small cell lung cancer. This table comes from immunoSEQ multiplex PCR, and its TCRdb copy is limited to in-frame clones, with some not included. The top ten hold about 4.8% of the sample, which has tens of thousands of clones, approximately 83% seen once. Sequencing used PBMCs, obtained before any cancer treatment. Receptors originate from a man between 40 and 69 years old with stage II lung adenocarcinoma.

The gene calls are TRBV21-1 and TRBJ1-6; whether TRBD1, the table's D call, matches the DNA was not checked. TRBV21-1 is shown as a pseudogene. This CDR3 region has 15 residues. Here the CDR3 reads CASSGQDKIDSPLHF. The CDR3 DNA sequence: TGTGCCAGCAGCGGACAGGACAAGATAGATTCACCCCTCCACTTT.

Comment on this clone: A junction end diverges from the germline sequence, so it may reflect a read error. The chain carries TRBV7-7 and TRBJ2-1; TRBD2 aligns across 10 bases. The CDR3 extends over 18 amino acids. The germline V gene encodes CDR1 SSHAT and CDR2 FNYEAQ (reference sequence). The CDR3, as DNA: TGTGCTAGCAGCTACCGGCCATTTCAACTAGCGGGAAGGGATGAGCAGTTCTTC. It codes for CASSYRPFQLAGRDEQFF.

This clone has just a few counts. This rearrangement joins TRBV7-9 to TRBJ1-2; no firm D call. Germline assignment: CDR1 SEHNR and CDR2 FQNEAQ (reference sequence). Trimming took off 4 bases at V and 8 bases at J, with 14 bases between the two ends. The CDR3 sequence is 13 residues long. CDR3 protein: CASSSGGLGGYTF. In DNA, the CDR3 is TGTGCCAGCAGCTCCGGTGGGCTTGGGGGCTACACCTTC.

This rearrangement joins TRBV5-4 to TRBJ2-3; 8 nucleotides align to TRBD2. Germline V gene data show CDR1 as SGHNT and CDR2 as YYREEE (reference sequence). V shed 6 bases, J shed 1 base, and the junction held 4 bases outside the gene matches. There are 14 residues in the CDR3. In nucleotides, the CDR3 is TGTGCCAGCACCATGACTAGCGGCACAGATACGCAGTATTTT. This sequence encodes CASTMTSGTDTQYF. Filled out from reference TRBV5-4 and TRBJ2-3, the complete variable domain reads ETGVTQSPTHLIKTRGQQVTLRCSSQSGHNTVSWYQQALGQGPQFIFQYYREEENGRGNFPPRFSGLQFPNYSSELNVNALELDDSALYLCASTMTSGTDTQYFGPGTRLTVL.

The chain has TRBV5-1 and TRBJ2-1; a weak D match, TRBD2 (5 bases). CDR3 size: 12 residues. V gave up 0 bases and J gave up 7 bases, with 5 bases separating them. CDR1 and CDR2 from the germline V gene are SGHRS and YFSETQ. Here the CDR3 DNA reads TGCGCCAGCAGCTTGGGAGGGAATGAGCAGTTCTTC. It yields the protein CASSLGGNEQFF. Complete variable domain (other parts from reference TRBV5-1 and TRBJ2-1): KAGVTQTPRYLIKTRGQQVTLSCSPISGHRSVSWYQQTPGQGLQFLFEYFSETQRNKGNFPGRFSGRQFSNSRSEMNVSTLELGDSALYLCASSLGGNEQFFGPGTRLTVL.

The J gene is TRBJ2-5, the V gene TRBV2; 8 positions match TRBD2. The CDR3 totals 15 residues. Germline V gene sequence: CDR1 SNHLY, CDR2 FYNNEI. The J segment lost 6 bases and the V segment lost 0 bases, leaving 6 bases of the junction unmatched. CDR3 coding DNA: TGTGCCAGCAGTGAAGCTGAGCGGGGGCTGAAGACCCAGTACTTC. Its translation: CASSEAERGLKTQYF.

This clone was detected once. The V call is TRBV7-8, the J call TRBJ1-4, with unresolved D. Between the trimmed V and J ends, which lost 2 bases and 8 bases, there was a span of 12 bases. This CDR3 comprises 14 residues. Germline-derived CDR1 and CDR2 are SGHVS and FQNEAQ. The CDR3 bases are TGTGCCAGCAGCTTATCGAGGAACCCGGAAAAACTGTTTTTT. Translating it yields CASSLSRNPEKLFF.

This chain links TRBV18 with TRBJ1-3; no definite D call. Germline V lookup: CDR1 KGHSH, CDR2 LQKENI. There are 15 residues in the CDR3. V gave up 3 bases and J gave up 2 bases, with 11 bases separating them. CDR3 protein: CASSPSEVAGNTIYF. In DNA, the CDR3 is TGTGCCAGCTCACCCTCAGAGGTAGCTGGAAACACCATATATTTT.

The chain is built from TRBV15 and TRBJ1-4; TRBD1 might be the D (6 bases). This CDR3 is built from 17 residues. Germline CDR1 reads LNHNV; CDR2 reads YYDKDF (reference sequence). Trimming removed 1 base at V and 7 bases at J, with 19 bases between. CDR3 nucleotides: TGTGCCACCAGCAGAGTCAAGACAGGCAGAGATGGTGAAAAACTGTTTTTT. Protein product: CATSRVKTGRDGEKLFF.

This clone showed up just once. The chain employs TRBV2 and TRBJ2-1; 11 bases agree with TRBD2. Germline trimming cut 8 bases from V and 0 bases from J; bases unmatched to any gene: 6. This CDR3 contains 16 residues. In germline, CDR1 is SNHLY, CDR2 FYNNEI. The DNA of the CDR3 is TGTGCCAGCGCCGGACTAGCGGGTAGCTCCTACAATGAGCAGTTCTTC. Residues: CASAGLAGSSYNEQFF.

V gene TRBV7-3 combines with J gene TRBJ2-3, with D perhaps TRBD2 (6 bases). Germline lookup yields CDR1 SGHTA and CDR2 FQGTGA. The CDR3 extends over 13 amino acids. Between the trimmed V and J ends, which lost 1 base and 10 bases, there was a span of 12 bases. As DNA, the CDR3 is TGTGCCAGCAGCTTAAGGGACTTCGGAGCGCAGTATTTT. As protein: CASSLRDFGAQYF. Variable domain in full (rest from reference TRBV7-3 and TRBJ2-3): GAGVSQTPSNKVTEKGKYVELRCDPISGHTALYWYRQSLGQGPEFLIYFQGTGAADDSGLPNDRFFAVRPEGSVSTLKIQRTERGDSAVYLCASSLRDFGAQYFGPGTRLTVL.

V and J are TRBV9 and TRBJ2-1; 7 positions match TRBD2. With V trimmed by 0 bases and J by 5 bases, 5 bases remained unmatched. CDR1 SGDLS and CDR2 YYNGEE come from the germline V gene. The CDR3 extends over 15 amino acids. The CDR3 sequence is CASSVETSANNEQFF. CDR3 in DNA: TGTGCCAGCAGCGTAGAAACTAGCGCAAACAATGAGCAGTTCTTC.

The chain has TRBV2 and TRBJ2-1; no clear D gene. Germline values: CDR1 SNHLY, CDR2 FYNNEI. The CDR3 is made up of 12 amino acids. Trimming left V 4 bases short and J 8 bases short, with 9 bases between. The CDR3 DNA reads TGTGCCAGCAGTGTGGGTTTATATGAGCAGTTCTTC. Translating it yields CASSVGLYEQFF.

The chain joins TRBV6-1 to TRBJ2-7; 9 positions agree with TRBD2. The trim removed 2 bases at V and 7 bases at J, leaving 6 bases unmatched. CDR3 length: 14 amino acids. Germline V gene data show CDR1 as MNHNS and CDR2 as SASEGT. CDR3 sequence (DNA): TGTGCCAGCAGTGAACGGGCGGGGGGGCTGGAGCAGTACTTC. Protein sequence: CASSERAGGLEQYF.

The CDR3 region has the DNA TGTGCCAGCAAGGCTCAGGGGGCGAGCACCGGGGAGCTGTTTTTT. Protein sequence: CASKAQGASTGELFF. The rearrangement uses TRBV2 and TRBJ2-2; TRBD1 matches at 8 bases. The CDR3 runs 15 residues. After removal of 7 bases from V and 4 bases from J, the junction contained 8 bases not matched to a gene. CDR1 SNHLY and CDR2 FYNNEI come from the germline V gene. Together with reference TRBV2 and TRBJ2-2, the CDR3 gives the full variable domain: EPEVTQTPSHQVTQMGQEVILRCVPISNHLYFYWYRQILGQKVEFLVSFYNNEISEKSEIFDDQFSVERPDGSNFTLKIRSTKLEDSAMYFCASKAQGASTGELFFGEGSRLTVL.

The chain couples TRBV6-1 to TRBJ2-1; TRBD1 might be the D (6 bases). This CDR3 is built from 16 residues. Germline V gene lookup returns CDR1 MNHNS and CDR2 SASEGT. V dropped 2 bases and J dropped 2 bases, with 13 bases sitting between them. In nucleotides, the CDR3 is TGTGCCAGCAGTGAACCGGACAGTAAGGCCTACAATGAGCAGTTCTTC. It encodes CASSEPDSKAYNEQFF.

In DNA form, the CDR3 reads TGTGCCAGCAGCACCGATTTTGGGTCTTCTAGCACAGATACGCAGTATTTT. It is translated as CASSTDFGSSSTDTQYF. The chain combines TRBV11-2 with TRBJ2-3, with D hard to call. This CDR3 region has 17 residues. Trimming pared 5 bases from V and 0 bases from J, leaving 18 bases between. Germline V lookup: CDR1 SGHAT, CDR2 FQNNGV.

This chain joins TRBV9 and TRBJ2-1, with 10 bases that match TRBD2. CDR1 is SGDLS and CDR2 is YYNGEE in the germline V gene. After removal of 0 bases from V and 7 bases from J, the junction contained 10 bases not matched to a gene. The CDR3 sequence is 17 residues long. The CDR3 loop reads CASSVDYGSGGGNEQFF. CDR3 in DNA: TGTGCCAGCAGCGTAGACTATGGGAGCGGGGGGGGAAATGAGCAGTTCTTC.

This chain links TRBV7-2 with TRBJ1-2; tentative D call: TRBD1 (5 bases). This CDR3 region has 17 residues. With 5 bases removed from V and 5 bases from J, the gap between germline ends came to 24 bases. Germline V gene data show CDR1 as SGHTA and CDR2 as FQGNSA. The CDR3 region has the DNA TGTGCCAGCAGCCTCGGGGGAGCGATCCGCGGCCCTTATGGCTACACCTTC. Protein sequence: CASSLGGAIRGPYGYTF.

The CDR3 region is CASSTGTGVRQETQYF. CDR3 nucleotides: TGTGCCAGTAGTACTGGGACAGGGGTTCGCCAAGAGACCCAGTACTTC. V and J are TRBV19 and TRBJ2-5, with 10 bases identical to TRBD1. J was trimmed by 1 base and V by 4 bases; bases with no gene match: 6. This CDR3 is 16 amino acids long. Germline V gene lookup returns CDR1 LNHDA and CDR2 SQIVND (reference sequence).

This chain uses TRBV6-5 with TRBJ1-2, with 9 bases that match TRBD1. In germline, CDR1 is MNHEY, CDR2 SVGAGI. V trimming: 6 bases; J trimming: 5 bases; junction bases outside the gene matches: 4. This CDR3 has 13 residues. CDR3 sequence: CASRPTGGYGYTF. Here the CDR3 DNA reads TGTGCCAGCAGACCGACAGGGGGGTATGGCTACACCTTC.